This T cell receptor (beta chain) is drawn from a study of blood T cells in healthy people across ages. This CDR3 comprises 13 residues. V was clipped by 3 bases and J by 6 bases, with 8 bases between them. Germline V CDR1 and CDR2: KGHDR, SFDVKD. Combining a sample-barcoded 5' primer with a J-beta primer mix, a second PCR ran for roughly 7 to 12 cycles. TCRdb itself ran the 5' RACE reads through MiXCR, one entry per CDR3 protein. The sample carries around 1,000,000 distinct CDR3 sequences, roughly two fifths recorded once. This receptor was obtained from a man aged 18-30 years in good health. The source material was blood. The rearrangement links TRBV24-1 to TRBJ2-1; perhaps TRBD2 as D (5 bases). The CDR3 region is CATSDGSLNEQFF. CDR3 sequence (DNA): TGTGCCACCAGTGATGGGAGCCTCAATGAGCAGTTCTTC.